Detailed here is one T cell receptor (beta chain). This receptor's antigen is unknown. A much larger clone is a single base away; this may be a read error. These data originate in a study of read filtering for tumor transcriptome and immune sequencing (dated by TCRdb to 2018 to 2020). A note on the overall study: Of the patients in the cohort, 16 to 20 were male and around 15 were female, and their mean age was approximately 71 years, with a range of roughly 40 to 80. By revised international staging, 8 patients were R-ISS I, under 20 were R-ISS II and over five were R-ISS III. After DNase treatment, whole-transcriptome libraries were prepared using the TruSeq RNA Access Library Prep Kit. TCR-region mapped reads per sample ranged from about 3.5 to 10.27 million with IR-seq versus only about 75 to 1,400 with RNA-seq. The study compared TCR repertoires from targeted immune repertoire sequencing and bulk whole-transcriptome sequencing run on the same bone marrow samples. As a main aim, a read-filtering strategy for immune repertoire data was addressed, with the specific question being whether clonotypes supported by a single read should be removed. Paper-wide results and their limitations: Rather than purified T cells, the sorted CD138-negative fraction was a mixed bone marrow immune population. In IR-seq, single-read clonotypes were roughly 84% of clonotypes but 3% to 4% of total reads; in RNA-seq they were 60% to 75% of clonotypes and 44.6% of reads. The correlation between IR-seq and RNA-seq shared clonotype proportions was increased by removal of single-read clonotypes. Compared with RNA-seq, IR-seq captured clonotypes at much higher depth and more reliably, and a smaller IR-seq throughput was enough to identify most shared clonotypes.

CDR1 SNHLY and CDR2 FYNNEI are derived from the germline V gene. The CDR3 holds 14 amino acids from the cysteine to the phenylalanine. Kept here is only the CDR3 DNA, which spans 42 bases and is read in frame from base 1. V lost 10 bases and J lost 1 base; the stretch between them is 14 bases long. Every patient had bone marrow sampled at the time of active disease. Isolation of bone marrow mononuclear cells was performed by Ficoll-Hypaque density gradient centrifugation. Myeloma plasma cells were removed and CD138-negative cells were collected by negative selection after labeling with CD138 magnetic microbeads on a MACS separator. Flow cytometry with CD138 antibodies on an Attune NxT was used to check how pure the isolated cells were. Total RNA was extracted with TRIzol reagent and quantified with a NanoDrop spectrophotometer. Paired RNA-seq and IR-seq were performed on each patient's CD138-negative bone marrow sample.

Starting from 400 to 450 ng RNA, TCR libraries were constructed with the Immunoverse kit using molecular barcoded adaptors that cover the alpha/delta and beta/gamma chains. The same RNA used for transcriptome sequencing was used for TCR library preparation. Sequencing of the TCR libraries was done on an Illumina HiSeq 4000 with 2 x 150 cycles. On the authors' methods: Using MiXCR, which included quality filtering and error correction, TCR reads were aligned to human V, D, J and C references and then assembled into CDR3 clonotypes. The tcR package in R was used for analysis of clonotype counts and gene usage diversity. For inspection of raw mapping reads, RNA-seq reads were mapped by STAR aligner version 2.5.3a onto GRCh37 of the human genome. To test how sequencing depth affected the clonotypes detected, IR-seq fastq files were randomly downsampled with Seqtk 1.3. The public reads were reprocessed in TCRdb via fastp at Q25 and MiXCR, keeping in-frame beta chains. Records with the same CDR3 protein are collapsed into one entry carrying the most frequent genes and DNA. These V and J calls originate from TCRdb's pipeline instead of the authors' own analysis. This sample is represented by 50,000 to 65,000 distinct CDR3 sequences; around an eighth of them were singletons. The ten top clones hold 16% of the sample.

The chain is assembled from TRBV2 and TRBJ2-1; the D gene lacks a confident call. The sample taken for sequencing was a population of CD138-negative cells sorted from bone marrow. The meaning of the sample's cell subset or site label: bone marrow mononuclear cells depleted of CD138+ plasma/myeloma cells by negative magnetic selection. This receptor was taken from a donor aged 40 or over with multiple myeloma. The nucleotide sequence reads as follows: TGTGCCAACATGAATAGGGCATCCTACAATGAGCAGTTCTTC. This yields the protein CANMNRASYNEQFF. Outside the CDR3, residues come from the reference TRBV2 and TRBJ2-1 proteins, so the full variable domain is: EPEVTQTPSHQVTQMGQEVILRCVPISNHLYFYWYRQILGQKVEFLVSFYNNEISEKSEIFDDQFSVERPDGSNFTLKIRSTKLEDSAMYFCANMNRASYNEQFFGPGTRLTVL.